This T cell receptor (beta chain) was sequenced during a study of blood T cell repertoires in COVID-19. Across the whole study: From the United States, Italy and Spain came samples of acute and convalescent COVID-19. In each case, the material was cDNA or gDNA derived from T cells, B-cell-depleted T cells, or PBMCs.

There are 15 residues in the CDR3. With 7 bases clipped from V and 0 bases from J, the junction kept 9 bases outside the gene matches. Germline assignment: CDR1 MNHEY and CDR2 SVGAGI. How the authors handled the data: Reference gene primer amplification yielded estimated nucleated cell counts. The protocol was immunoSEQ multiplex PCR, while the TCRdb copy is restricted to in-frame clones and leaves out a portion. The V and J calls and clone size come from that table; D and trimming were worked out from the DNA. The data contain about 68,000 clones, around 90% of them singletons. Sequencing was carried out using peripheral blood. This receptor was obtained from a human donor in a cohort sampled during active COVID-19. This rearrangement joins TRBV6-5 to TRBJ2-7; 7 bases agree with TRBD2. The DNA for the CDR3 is TGTGCCAGCACGACTGGCGGGGGAAACTCCTACGAGCAGTACTTC. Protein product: CASTTGGGNSYEQYF.